This T cell receptor (beta chain) stems from a study of blood T cell repertoires in COVID-19. The CDR3 totals 15 residues. Germline trimming cut 4 bases from V and 3 bases from J; bases unmatched to any gene: 6. The V gene's germline CDR1 is SGHNT and CDR2 YYREEE (reference sequence). Assay used: immunoSEQ multiplex PCR; TCRdb lists only in-frame clones, some missing. The sample records around 160,000 clones, 85% to 90% being singletons. The genes are TRBV5-4 and TRBJ2-2, with TRBD1 matching 7 bases. Sequencing was carried out using peripheral blood. The TCR originated in a man younger than 35 with COVID-19, enrolled during active disease. In DNA form, the CDR3 reads TGTGCCAGCAGCGGACCGGGACAGCACACCGGGGAGCTGTTTTTT. This encodes CASSGPGQHTGELFF.